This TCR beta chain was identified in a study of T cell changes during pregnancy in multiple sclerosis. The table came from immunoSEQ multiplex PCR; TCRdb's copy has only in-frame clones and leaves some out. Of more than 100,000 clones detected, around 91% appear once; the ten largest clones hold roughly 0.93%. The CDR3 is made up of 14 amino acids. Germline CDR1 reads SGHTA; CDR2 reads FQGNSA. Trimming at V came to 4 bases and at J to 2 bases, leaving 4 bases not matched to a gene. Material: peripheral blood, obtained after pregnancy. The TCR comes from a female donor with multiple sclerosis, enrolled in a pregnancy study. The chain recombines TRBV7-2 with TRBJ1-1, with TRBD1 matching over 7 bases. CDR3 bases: TGTGCCAGCAGCTCGACAGGGTTTAACACTGAAGCTTTCTTT. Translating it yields CASSSTGFNTEAFF.